The present T cell receptor (beta chain) was sequenced within a study of blood T cell repertoires in COVID-19. The wider study: Acute and convalescent COVID-19 samples came from the United States, Italy and Spain. The analysed material was cDNA or gDNA that came from T cells, B-cell-depleted T cells, or PBMCs.

The CDR3 runs 14 residues. The J segment lost 10 bases and the V segment lost 3 bases, leaving 8 bases of the junction unmatched. CDR1 and CDR2 from the germline V gene are KGHSH and LQKENI. The data were produced by immunoSEQ multiplex PCR, yet TCRdb's version contains in-frame clones alone and is incomplete. The data hold about 110,000 clones, with around 84% observed a single time. The clonotype comes from a man aged 40-50 years with acute or convalescent COVID-19. Sequencing input: peripheral blood. The chain joins TRBV18 to TRBJ2-1; 8 positions agree with TRBD1. CDR3 sequence reads: CASSPLPGGKEQFF. In nucleotides, the CDR3 is TGTGCCAGCTCACCCCTGCCAGGGGGCAAAGAGCAGTTCTTC.